This TCR beta chain was sequenced for a study of shared clonotypes between healthy human individuals. As for the study in general: Sampling drew on donors who were a couple of women and a few men aged 18 to 49.

Sequencing was performed with immunoSEQ multiplex PCR; in TCRdb, only in-frame clones are kept and a portion is missing. The data contain under 1,100,000 clones, approximately 76% of them singletons. Sequencing was done on a sample of memory CD4+ T cells sorted from blood. The subset: CD45RA-negative fraction. The sequence was collected from a man aged 18 to 30 in good health.

Written as DNA, the CDR3 is TGCGCCAGCAGCTTGGTTTCCAACACAGATACGCAGTATTTT. Translating gives CASSLVSNTDTQYF. The chain joins TRBV5-1 to TRBJ2-3; D is undetermined. V lost 0 bases, J lost 2 bases, and 7 bases lay in between. The CDR3 loop spans 14 amino acids. Germline values: CDR1 SGHRS, CDR2 YFSETQ. Complete variable domain (other parts from reference TRBV5-1 and TRBJ2-3): KAGVTQTPRYLIKTRGQQVTLSCSPISGHRSVSWYQQTPGQGLQFLFEYFSETQRNKGNFPGRFSGRQFSNSRSEMNVSTLELGDSALYLCASSLVSNTDTQYFGPGTRLTVL.